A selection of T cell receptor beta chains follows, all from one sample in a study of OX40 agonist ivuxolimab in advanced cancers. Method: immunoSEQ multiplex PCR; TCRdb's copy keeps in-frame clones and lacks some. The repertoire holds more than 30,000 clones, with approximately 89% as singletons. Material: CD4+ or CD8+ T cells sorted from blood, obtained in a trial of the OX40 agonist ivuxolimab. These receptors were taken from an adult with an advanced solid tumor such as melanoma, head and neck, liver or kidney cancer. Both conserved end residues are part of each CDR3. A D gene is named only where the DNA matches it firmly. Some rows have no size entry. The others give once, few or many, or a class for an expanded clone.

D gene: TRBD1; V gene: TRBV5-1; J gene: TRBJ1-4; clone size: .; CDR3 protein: CASSPTGQGYEKLFF; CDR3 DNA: TGCGCCAGCAGCCCGACGGGACAGGGGTATGAAAAACTGTTTTTT
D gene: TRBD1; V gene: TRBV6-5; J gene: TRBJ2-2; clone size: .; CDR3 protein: CASTEGQGGTGELFF; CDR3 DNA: TGTGCCAGCACCGAGGGACAGGGAGGCACCGGGGAGCTGTTTTTT
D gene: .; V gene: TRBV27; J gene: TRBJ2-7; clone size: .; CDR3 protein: CASSLLGQGSSYEQYF; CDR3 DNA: TGTGCCAGCAGTTTACTGGGGCAGGGGAGCTCCTACGAGCAGTACTTC
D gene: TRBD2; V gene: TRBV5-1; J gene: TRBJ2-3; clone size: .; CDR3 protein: CASSLGNSGSTDTQYF; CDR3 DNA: TGCGCCAGCAGCTTAGGTAATAGCGGGAGCACAGATACGCAGTATTTT
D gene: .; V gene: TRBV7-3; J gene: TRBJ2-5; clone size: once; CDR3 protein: CASSLVQETQYF; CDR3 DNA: TGTGCCAGCAGCTTAGTTCAAGAGACCCAGTACTTC
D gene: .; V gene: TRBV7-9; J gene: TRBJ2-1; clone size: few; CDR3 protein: CASSLWTGHGNNEQFF; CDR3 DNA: TGTGCCAGCAGCTTATGGACGGGACATGGGAACAATGAGCAGTTCTTC
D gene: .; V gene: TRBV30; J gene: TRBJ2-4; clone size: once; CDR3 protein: CAWTRDIRAKNIQYF; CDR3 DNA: TGTGCCTGGACCCGGGACATCCGAGCCAAAAACATTCAGTACTTC
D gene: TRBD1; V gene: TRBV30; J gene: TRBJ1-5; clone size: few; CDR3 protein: CAWSVATGSHPQHF; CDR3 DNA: TGTGCCTGGAGTGTAGCGACAGGGTCACATCCCCAGCATTTT
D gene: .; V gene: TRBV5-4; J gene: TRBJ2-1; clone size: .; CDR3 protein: CASRGAGEQFF; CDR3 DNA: TGTGCCAGCAGGGGTGCGGGGGAGCAGTTCTTC
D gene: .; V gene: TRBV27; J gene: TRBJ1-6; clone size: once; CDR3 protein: CASGHWDRSNSPLHF; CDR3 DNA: TGTGCCAGCGGCCACTGGGACCGAAGCAATTCACCCCTCCACTTT
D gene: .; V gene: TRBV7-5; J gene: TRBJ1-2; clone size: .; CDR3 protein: CARSLALISPARHGYTF; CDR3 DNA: TGTGCCAGAAGCTTAGCTCTAATATCGCCAGCTCGTCATGGCTACACCTTC
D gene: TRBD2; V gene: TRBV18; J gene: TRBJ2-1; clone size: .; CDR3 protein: CASSPLMVTSGSYNEQFF; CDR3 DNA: TGTGCCAGCTCACCTCTAATGGTGACTAGCGGCTCCTACAATGAGCAGTTCTTC
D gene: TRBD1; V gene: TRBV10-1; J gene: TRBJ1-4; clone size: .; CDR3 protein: CASRPGQGASDEKLFF; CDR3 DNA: TGCGCCAGCAGACCGGGACAGGGGGCGTCGGATGAAAAACTGTTTTTT
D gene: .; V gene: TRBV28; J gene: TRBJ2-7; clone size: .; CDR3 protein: CASTLGGRTYEQYF; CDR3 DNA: TGTGCCAGCACCCTTGGGGGACGGACCTACGAGCAGTACTTC
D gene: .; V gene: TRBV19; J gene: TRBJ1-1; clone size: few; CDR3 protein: CASTTTSGTEAFF; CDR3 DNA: TGTGCCAGTACCACCACTTCGGGCACTGAAGCTTTCTTT
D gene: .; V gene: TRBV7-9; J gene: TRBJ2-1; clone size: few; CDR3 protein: CAPGTYNEQFF; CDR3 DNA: TGTGCCCCGGGGACCTACAATGAGCAGTTCTTC
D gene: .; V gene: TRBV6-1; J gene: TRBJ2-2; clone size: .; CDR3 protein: CASSEGETGELFF; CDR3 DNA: TGTGCCAGCAGTGAGGGGGAGACCGGGGAGCTGTTTTTT
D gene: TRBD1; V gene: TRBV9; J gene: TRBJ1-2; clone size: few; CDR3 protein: CASGQGYGYTF; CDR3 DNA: TGTGCCAGCGGACAGGGTTATGGCTACACCTTC
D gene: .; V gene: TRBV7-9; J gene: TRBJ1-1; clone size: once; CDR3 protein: CASSLLGSHTEAFF; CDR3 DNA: TGTGCCAGCAGCCTGTTAGGATCTCACACTGAAGCTTTCTTT
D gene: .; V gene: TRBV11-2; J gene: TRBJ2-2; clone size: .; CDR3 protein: CASSLYTGTLKNTGELFF; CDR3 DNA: TGTGCCAGCAGCCTTTATACCGGGACTTTAAAGAACACCGGGGAGCTGTTTTTT
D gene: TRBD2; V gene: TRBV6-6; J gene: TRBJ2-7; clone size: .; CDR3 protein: CASSFSGRPYEQYF; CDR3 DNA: TGTGCCAGCAGTTTTAGCGGGAGGCCCTACGAGCAGTACTTC
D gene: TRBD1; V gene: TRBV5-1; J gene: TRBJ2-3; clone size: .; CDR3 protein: CASSLGLQGVTDTQYF; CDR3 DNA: TGCGCCAGCAGCTTGGGCCTACAGGGGGTCACAGATACGCAGTATTTT
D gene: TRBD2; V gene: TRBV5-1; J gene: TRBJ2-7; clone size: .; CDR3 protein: CASSLGASGGSYEQYF; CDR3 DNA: TGCGCCAGCAGCTTGGGGGCTAGCGGGGGCTCCTACGAGCAGTACTTC
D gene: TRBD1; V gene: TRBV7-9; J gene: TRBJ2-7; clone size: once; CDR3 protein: CASSLEVPGQGSYEQYF; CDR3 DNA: TGTGCCAGCAGCTTAGAAGTGCCGGGACAGGGCTCCTACGAGCAGTACTTC
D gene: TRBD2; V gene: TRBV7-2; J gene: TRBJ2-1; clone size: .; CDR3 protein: CASSLEGSGRYNEQFF; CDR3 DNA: TGTGCCAGCAGCTTAGAGGGTAGCGGGAGATACAATGAGCAGTTCTTC
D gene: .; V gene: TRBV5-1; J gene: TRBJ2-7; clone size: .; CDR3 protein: CASSLPAASSYEQYF; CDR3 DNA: TGCGCCAGCAGCCTCCCGGCGGCGTCCTCCTACGAGCAGTACTTC
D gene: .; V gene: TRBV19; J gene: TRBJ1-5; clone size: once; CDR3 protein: CASTPVGRSNQPQHF; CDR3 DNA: TGTGCCAGTACCCCGGTGGGTCGGAGCAATCAGCCCCAGCATTTT
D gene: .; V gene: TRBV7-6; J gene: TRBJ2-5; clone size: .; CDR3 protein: CASSFGRQETQYF; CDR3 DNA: TGTGCCAGCAGCTTTGGGCGGCAAGAGACCCAGTACTTC
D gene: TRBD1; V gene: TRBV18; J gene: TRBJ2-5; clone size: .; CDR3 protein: CASSPPTGVQETQYF; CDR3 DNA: TGTGCCAGCTCACCACCAACAGGGGTTCAAGAGACCCAGTACTTC
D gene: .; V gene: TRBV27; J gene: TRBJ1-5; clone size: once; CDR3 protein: CASSPRQDRYSNQPQHF; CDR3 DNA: TGTGCCAGCAGCCCCCGACAGGACCGCTATAGCAATCAGCCCCAGCATTTT
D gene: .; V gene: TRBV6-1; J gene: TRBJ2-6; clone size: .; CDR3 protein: CASSEVGAGANVLTF; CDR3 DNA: TGTGCCAGCAGTGAGGTGGGTGCTGGGGCCAACGTCCTGACTTTC
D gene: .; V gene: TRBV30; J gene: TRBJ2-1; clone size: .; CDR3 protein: CAWRGWDEQFF; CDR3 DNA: TGTGCCTGGAGGGGCTGGGATGAGCAGTTCTTC
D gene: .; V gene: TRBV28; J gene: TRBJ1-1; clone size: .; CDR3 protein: CASKADLRLIEAFF; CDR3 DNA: TGTGCCAGCAAAGCGGACCTTAGACTTATTGAAGCTTTCTTT
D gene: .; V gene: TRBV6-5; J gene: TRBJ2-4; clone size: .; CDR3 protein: CASKAGPIQYF; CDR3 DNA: TGTGCCAGCAAGGCAGGACCCATTCAGTACTTC
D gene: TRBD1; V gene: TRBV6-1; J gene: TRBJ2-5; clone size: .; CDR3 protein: CASRTGVKETQYF; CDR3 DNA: TGTGCCAGCAGGACAGGGGTTAAAGAGACCCAGTACTTC
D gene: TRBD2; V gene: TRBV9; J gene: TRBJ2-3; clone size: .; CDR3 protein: CASSVTGEGPDTQYF; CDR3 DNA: TGTGCCAGCAGCGTCACGGGGGAGGGCCCAGATACGCAGTATTTT
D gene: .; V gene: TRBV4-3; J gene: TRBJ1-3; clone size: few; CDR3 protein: CASSQVMGGSGNTIYF; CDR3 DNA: TGCGCCAGCAGCCAAGTTATGGGGGGCTCTGGAAACACCATATATTTT